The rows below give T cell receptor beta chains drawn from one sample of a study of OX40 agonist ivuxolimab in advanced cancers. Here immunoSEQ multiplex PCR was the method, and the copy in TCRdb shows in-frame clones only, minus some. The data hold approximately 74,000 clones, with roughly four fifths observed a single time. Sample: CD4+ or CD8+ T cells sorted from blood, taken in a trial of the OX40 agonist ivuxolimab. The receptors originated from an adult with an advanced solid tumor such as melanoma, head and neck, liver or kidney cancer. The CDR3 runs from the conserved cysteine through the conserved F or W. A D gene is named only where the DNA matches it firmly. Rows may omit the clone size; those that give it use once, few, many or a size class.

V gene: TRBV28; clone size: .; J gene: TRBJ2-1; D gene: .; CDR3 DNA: TGTGCCAGCAGTTTATATACAGGCTCCTCCTACAATGAGCAGTTCTTC; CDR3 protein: CASSLYTGSSYNEQFF
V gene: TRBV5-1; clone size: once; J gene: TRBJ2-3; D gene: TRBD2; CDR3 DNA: TGCGCCAGCAGCACGGAACCGGGACTAGCGGGAGAGGTTACGCAGTATTTT; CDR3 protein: CASSTEPGLAGEVTQYF
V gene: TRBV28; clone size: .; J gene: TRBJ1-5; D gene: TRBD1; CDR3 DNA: TGTGCCAGTCACAGGGGGACTAGCAATCAGCCCCAGCATTTT; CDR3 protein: CASHRGTSNQPQHF
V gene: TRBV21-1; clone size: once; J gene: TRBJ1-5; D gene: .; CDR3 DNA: TGTGCCAGCAGCAAGATTGAGGGAGGGAATCAGCCCCAGCATTTT; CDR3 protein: CASSKIEGGNQPQHF
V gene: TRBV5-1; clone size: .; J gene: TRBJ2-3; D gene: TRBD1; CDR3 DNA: TGCGCCAGCAGCTCCGGACAGGGGCACACAGATACGCAGTATTTT; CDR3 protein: CASSSGQGHTDTQYF
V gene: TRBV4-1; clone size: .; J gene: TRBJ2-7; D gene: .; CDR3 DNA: TGCGCCAGCAGCCAAGCGGCACTATCCTTCTACGAGCAGTACTTC; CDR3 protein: CASSQAALSFYEQYF
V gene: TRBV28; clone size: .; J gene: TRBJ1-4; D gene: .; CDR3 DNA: TGTGCCAGCAGGAGTGGGGGCGCAACTAATGAAAAACTGTTTTTT; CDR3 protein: CASRSGGATNEKLFF
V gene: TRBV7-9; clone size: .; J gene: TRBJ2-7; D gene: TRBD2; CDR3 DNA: TGTGCCAGCAGCCCCCTTTTTCGGGCGGGAGGGCCGGGTGAGCAGTACTTC; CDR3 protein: CASSPLFRAGGPGEQYF
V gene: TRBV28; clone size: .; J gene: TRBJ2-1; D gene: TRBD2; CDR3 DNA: TGTGCCAGCAGGTTCGGGGGGACCCCCTACAATGAGCAGTTCTTC; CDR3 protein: CASRFGGTPYNEQFF
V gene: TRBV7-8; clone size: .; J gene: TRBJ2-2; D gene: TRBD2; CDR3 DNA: TGTGCCAGCAGCTTAGGCACTAGCGGGATGAACACCGGGGAGCTGTTTTTT; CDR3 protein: CASSLGTSGMNTGELFF
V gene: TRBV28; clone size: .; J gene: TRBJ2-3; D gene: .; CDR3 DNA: TGTGCCAGCAGTTTAACAACGGGAGGCACAGATACGCAGTATTTT; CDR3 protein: CASSLTTGGTDTQYF
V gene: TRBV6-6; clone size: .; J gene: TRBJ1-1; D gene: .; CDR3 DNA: TGTGCCAGCAGTTCGATGACTGAAGCTTTCTTT; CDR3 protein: CASSSMTEAFF
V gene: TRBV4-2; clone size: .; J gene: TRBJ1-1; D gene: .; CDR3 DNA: TGTGCCAGCGCCCTTGGGGACGAAAACACTGAAGCTTTCTTT; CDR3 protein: CASALGDENTEAFF
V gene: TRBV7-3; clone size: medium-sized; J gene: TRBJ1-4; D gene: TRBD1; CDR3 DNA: TGTGCCAGCAGCCCATCGGGACAGAAAAATGAAAAACTGTTTTTT; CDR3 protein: CASSPSGQKNEKLFF
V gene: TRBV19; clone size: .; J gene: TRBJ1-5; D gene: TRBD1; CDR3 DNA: TGTGCCAGTAGTATCCGGGACAGCCAATGGCCCCAGCATTTT; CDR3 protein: CASSIRDSQWPQHF
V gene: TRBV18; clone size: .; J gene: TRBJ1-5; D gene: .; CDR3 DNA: TGTGCCAGCTCTCAAACTGAAGGCAATCAGCCCCAGCATTTT; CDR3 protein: CASSQTEGNQPQHF
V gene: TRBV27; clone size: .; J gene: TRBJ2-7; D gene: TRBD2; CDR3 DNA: TGTGCCAGCAGTTTTAAGCCTAGCGGCCCCTACGAGCAGTACTTC; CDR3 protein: CASSFKPSGPYEQYF
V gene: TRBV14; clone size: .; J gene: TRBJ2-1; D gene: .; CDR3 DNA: TGTGCCAGCAGCCCCTCCGTTAGCGGCGGTGAGCAGTTCTTC; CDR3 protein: CASSPSVSGGEQFF
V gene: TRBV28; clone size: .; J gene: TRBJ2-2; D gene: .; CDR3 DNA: TGTGCCAGCAAGATTAATAGCAGGGAGCTGTTTTTT; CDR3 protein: CASKINSRELFF
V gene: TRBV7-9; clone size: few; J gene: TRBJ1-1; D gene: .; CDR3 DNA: TGTGCCAGCAGCTTAGAGGTGAACACTGAAGCTTTCTTT; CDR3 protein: CASSLEVNTEAFF
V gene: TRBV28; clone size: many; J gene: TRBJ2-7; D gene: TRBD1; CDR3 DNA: TGTGCCAGCAAGACAGGGACGAACTACGAGCAGTACTTC; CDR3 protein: CASKTGTNYEQYF
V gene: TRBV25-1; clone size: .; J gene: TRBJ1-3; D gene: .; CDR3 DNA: TGTGCCAGCAGTCCTGACTCAGACACCATATATTTT; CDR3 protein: CASSPDSDTIYF
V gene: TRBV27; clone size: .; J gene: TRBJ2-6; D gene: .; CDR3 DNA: TGTGCCAGCAGTTTATTGGGACTTCGGGACTCTGGGGCCAACGTCCTGACTTTC; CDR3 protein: CASSLLGLRDSGANVLTF